This T cell receptor (beta chain) comes out of a study of cytomegalovirus exposure and HLA in healthy donors. Study context: Early release data held around 82 million unique TCRs from HLA-typed donors.

The PCR contained 60 Vbeta and 13 Jbeta primers. Sequencing was performed with immunoSEQ multiplex PCR; in TCRdb, only in-frame clones are kept and a portion is missing. The table has more than 110,000 clones, about 73% seen once; the top ten hold roughly 2%. In this sample, this clone turned up a few times. No antigen is known for it. The V gene lost 3 bases and the J gene lost 10 bases, with 13 bases spanning the gap. CDR3 length: 13 amino acids. From germline, CDR1 is SGHDN and CDR2 FVKESK. Study results and caveats: V- and J-gene trimming in TCR beta was tied to a missense DCLRE1C variant by an analysis performed later. Some segments of the V type, notably TRBV6-2 and TRBV6-3, were excluded as indistinguishable. Highly shared variants forming one cluster were likely a sequencing artifact.

This TCR came from a woman aged 60 to 75 in good health and CMV-seropositive. Source material: PBMCs. The chain combines TRBV14 with TRBJ1-3, with D uncertain. In nucleotides, the CDR3 is TGTGCCAGCAGCCAGAACTTTTGGGAGACCATATATTTT. Amino acid sequence: CASSQNFWETIYF.